What follows is one TCR beta chain and its context. As yet, its antigen is unknown. Every sample gave at least 6 micrograms of total RNA when it was extracted. Next came a second PCR, run for about 7 to 12 cycles, which used a sample-barcoded 5' primer along with a J-beta primer mix. Tagging of each cDNA molecule was performed by a template-switch adaptor with 12 random nucleotides. One entry per CDR3 protein results from TCRdb running MiXCR on the 5' RACE reads. The data contain over 1,200,000 distinct CDR3 sequences, 45% to 70% of them seen just once; the ten biggest clones take up 5% to 7%. The data belong to a study of blood T cells in healthy people across ages. Study-level points and caveats: Bulk PBMC profiling left naive and antigen-experienced comparisons inconclusive. Donor CMV infection status was unknown, possibly confounding age-related changes in expanded clonotypes.

Germline V gene lookup returns CDR1 SNHLY and CDR2 FYNNEI. V lost 7 bases, J lost 2 bases, and 6 bases stayed unmatched. The CDR3 extends over 15 amino acids. This TCR was sampled from a man aged 18 to 29 in good health. Sequenced sample: blood. The chain joins TRBV2 to TRBJ2-2; 8 nucleotides line up with TRBD1. CDR3 in DNA: TGTGCCAGCAATCGGCAGGGGGCAAACACCGGGGAGCTGTTTTTT. Translating it yields CASNRQGANTGELFF. Looking up the rest from reference TRBV2 and TRBJ2-2 gives the full variable domain: EPEVTQTPSHQVTQMGQEVILRCVPISNHLYFYWYRQILGQKVEFLVSFYNNEISEKSEIFDDQFSVERPDGSNFTLKIRSTKLEDSAMYFCASNRQGANTGELFFGEGSRLTVL.